This T cell receptor (beta chain) is from a study of identical twins. MiXCR, applied by TCRdb to the 5' RACE reads, yields one record per CDR3 protein. The data hold 600,000 to 700,000 distinct CDR3 sequences, with around 21% observed a single time. Study findings and constraints: For out-of-frame beta sequences, excess twin sharing was weaker.

This clonotype turned up a few times. Its antigen remains unknown. The data were also submitted as part of a second study, on T cells expressing NK-cell markers. That work adds: Researchers got TCR beta repertoires out of sorted CD3+CD56+NKG2C+, CD3+CD56+NKG2C- and CD3+CD56-NKG2C+ T cells. Serological testing identified seven of the eight sequenced donors as HCMV-seropositive and one as seronegative. Among a few donors, these clonotypes also ranked first in the CD3+CD56-NKG2C+ fraction.

This sequence was found in a woman aged 18-29 years in good health. What was sequenced was PBMCs.

CDR3 coding DNA: TGCGCCAGCAGCCAAGATATATTGGCGGGCACTGAAGCTTTCTTT. This codes for CASSQDILAGTEAFF. The rearrangement uses TRBV4-3 and TRBJ1-1; D unresolved. The CDR3 spans 15 residues. Germline V gives CDR1 LGHNA, CDR2 YSLEER. Trimming pared 0 bases from V and 4 bases from J, leaving 12 bases between.